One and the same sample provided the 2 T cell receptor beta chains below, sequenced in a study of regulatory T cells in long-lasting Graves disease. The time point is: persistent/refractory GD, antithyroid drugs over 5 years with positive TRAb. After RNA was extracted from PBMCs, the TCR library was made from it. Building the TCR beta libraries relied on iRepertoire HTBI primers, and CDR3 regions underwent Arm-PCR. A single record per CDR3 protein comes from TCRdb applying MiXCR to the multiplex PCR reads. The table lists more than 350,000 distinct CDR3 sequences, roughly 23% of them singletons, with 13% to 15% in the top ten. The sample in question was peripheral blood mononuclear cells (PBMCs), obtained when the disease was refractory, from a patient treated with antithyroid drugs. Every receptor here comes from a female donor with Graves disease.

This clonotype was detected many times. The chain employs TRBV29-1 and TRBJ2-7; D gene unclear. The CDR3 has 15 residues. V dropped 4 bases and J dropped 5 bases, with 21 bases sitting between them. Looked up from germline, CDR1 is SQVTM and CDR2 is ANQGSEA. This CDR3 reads CSVVVGRALGHEQYF. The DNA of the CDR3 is TGCAGCGTTGTAGTAGGCCGGGCCTTAGGCCACGAGCAGTACTTC.

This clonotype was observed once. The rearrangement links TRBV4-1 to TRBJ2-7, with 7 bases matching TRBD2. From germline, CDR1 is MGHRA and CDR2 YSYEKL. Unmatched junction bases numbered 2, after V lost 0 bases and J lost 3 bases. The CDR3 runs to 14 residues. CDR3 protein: CASSQEPSGYEQYF. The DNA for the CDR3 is TGCGCCAGCAGCCAAGAACCTAGCGGCTACGAGCAGTACTTC.